The next 12 T cell receptor beta chains were all read from a single sample in a study of beta chain features in type 1 diabetes. Antigens for these TCRs are unknown. Reverse transcribing all isolated RNA meant expressed TCRB transcripts were sequenced. Measured with immunoSEQ multiplex PCR; TCRdb has only the in-frame clones, and not every one. The sample carries 240,000 or so clones, around 13% recorded once. Overall study findings and caveats: Moderate yet significant TCRB CDR3 shortening was seen in Type 1 diabetes patients in all four CD4+ subsets.

The sequenced sample was naive CD4+ T cells from blood. The origin of the receptors is a man in his thirties or forties with type 1 diabetes.

This clone was recorded a few times. This rearrangement joins TRBV7-9 to TRBJ1-6; perhaps TRBD1 as D (5 bases). The germline CDR1 and CDR2 sequences are SEHNR and FQNEAQ (reference sequence). The CDR3 sequence is 14 residues long. V lost 5 bases to trimming and J lost 7 bases, with 12 bases between them. CDR3 sequence (DNA): TGTGCCAGCAGCGTAGGCAACAGGAATTCACCCCTCCACTTT. It encodes CASSVGNRNSPLHF.

The chain links TRBV5-1 to TRBJ2-7, with D tentatively TRBD1 (5 bases). V lost 0 bases and J 0 bases, leaving 10 bases between the germline ends. The CDR3 sequence is 15 residues long. Looked up from germline, CDR1 is SGHRS and CDR2 is YFSETQ. The CDR3 loop is CASSLASQASYEQYF. The CDR3 DNA reads as TGCGCCAGCAGCTTGGCCTCACAGGCCTCCTACGAGCAGTACTTC. Full variable domain (missing parts from reference TRBV5-1 and TRBJ2-7): KAGVTQTPRYLIKTRGQQVTLSCSPISGHRSVSWYQQTPGQGLQFLFEYFSETQRNKGNFPGRFSGRQFSNSRSEMNVSTLELGDSALYLCASSLASQASYEQYFGPGTRLTVT.

The sample holds a few counts of this clone. The chain links TRBV5-1 to TRBJ2-7; D gene uncertain. Germline assignment: CDR1 SGHRS and CDR2 YFSETQ. CDR3 length: 13 residues. Trimming stripped 4 bases from V and 2 bases from J, with 10 bases between. CDR3 in amino acids: CASSNRNTYEQYF. The CDR3 DNA reads TGCGCCAGCAGCAACCGAAACACCTACGAGCAGTACTTC.

This clone was seen only a few times. This chain connects TRBV9 to TRBJ2-1; 7 positions agree with TRBD2. V dropped 0 bases and J dropped 8; count of bases not matched to a gene: 8. The CDR3 loop spans 15 amino acids. Germline V CDR1 and CDR2: SGDLS, YYNGEE. CDR3 nucleotide sequence: TGTGCCAGCAGCGTAGCAGCGGGACCCCTGCATGAGCAGTTCTTC. This codes for CASSVAAGPLHEQFF.

This clone was counted only a few times. The J gene is TRBJ2-1, the V gene TRBV5-1; 7 bases match TRBD2. J lost 4 bases, V lost 1 base, and 5 bases had no gene match. This CDR3 contains 15 residues. CDR1 is SGHRS, CDR2 YFSETQ, per germline. CDR3 bases: TGCGCCAGCAGCTTGTTGGGCGGGGGTTACAATGAGCAGTTCTTC. Translation gives CASSLLGGGYNEQFF. Together with reference TRBV5-1 and TRBJ2-1, the CDR3 gives the full variable domain: KAGVTQTPRYLIKTRGQQVTLSCSPISGHRSVSWYQQTPGQGLQFLFEYFSETQRNKGNFPGRFSGRQFSNSRSEMNVSTLELGDSALYLCASSLLGGGYNEQFFGPGTRLTVL.

The V and J genes are TRBV30 and TRBJ2-7; 7 bases map to TRBD2. Germline CDR1 and CDR2: GTSNPN and SVGIG (reference sequence). J was trimmed by 6 bases and V by 2 bases; bases with no gene match: 10. The CDR3 length is 14 residues. The CDR3 DNA reads TGTGCCTGGAGTAACAAGGGGCCGGGGGGCGAGCAGTACTTC. Its protein product is CAWSNKGPGGEQYF. Combining the CDR3 with reference TRBV30 and TRBJ2-7 gives the whole variable domain SQTIHQWPATLVQPVGSPLSLECTVEGTSNPNLYWYRQAAGRGLQLLFYSVGIGQISSEVPQNLSASRPQDRQFILSSKKLLLSDSGFYLCAWSNKGPGGEQYFGPGTRLTVT.

This chain joins TRBV7-7 and TRBJ2-3; maybe TRBD2 (5 bases). The germline gives CDR1 SSHAT, CDR2 FNYEAQ (reference sequence). The CDR3 is made up of 13 amino acids. The V end lost 2 bases, the J end lost 6 bases, and 9 bases lay between the germline ends. The chain's CDR3 is CASSLTSLDTQYF. The CDR3 bases are TGTGCCAGCAGCTTAACTAGTTTGGATACGCAGTATTTT.

This clone was seen more than once but under ten times. The J gene is TRBJ2-1, the V gene TRBV2; 12 bases are shared with TRBD1. Germline values: CDR1 SNHLY, CDR2 FYNNEI. V lost 10 bases, J lost 9 bases, and 7 bases stayed unmatched. The CDR3 is 13 amino acids. CDR3 DNA sequence: TGTGCCACTGGGGGGACAGGGGGCGTTGAGCAGTTCTTC. As protein: CATGGTGGVEQFF.

This chain links TRBV11-2 with TRBJ2-5; no clear D. CDR1 is SGHAT, CDR2 FQNNGV, per germline. The CDR3 extends over 15 amino acids. Trimming removed 5 bases from V and 3 bases from J, with 16 bases in between. For the CDR3, the DNA is TGTGCCAGCAGCCACAACGGAAACAGAAAAGAGACCCAGTACTTC. This sequence encodes CASSHNGNRKETQYF.

The rearrangement links TRBV5-1 to TRBJ2-1; D is uncertain. The germline V and J ends were trimmed by 4 bases and 0 bases, with 14 bases remaining between them. The CDR3 loop spans 16 amino acids. The V gene's germline CDR1 is SGHRS and CDR2 YFSETQ. CDR3 coding DNA: TGCGCCAGCAGCGTTGCGGTCCTCAGCTCCTACAATGAGCAGTTCTTC. Residues: CASSVAVLSSYNEQFF.

This clone was observed a few times. The CDR3 DNA reads TGTGCCAGCAGCGGCGGGACTGCACGGGGTGGCTACACCTTC. Translating gives CASSGGTARGGYTF. The chain has TRBV5-4 and TRBJ1-2; D perhaps matches TRBD1 (5 bases). This CDR3 is built from 14 residues. Germline V gives CDR1 SGHNT, CDR2 YYREEE (reference sequence). The germline V and J ends were trimmed by 4 bases and 7 bases, with 17 bases remaining between them.

This clone turned up a few times. The CDR3 here is CASSFEQGAAEAFF. The CDR3 DNA is TGTGCCAGCTCGTTCGAACAGGGGGCCGCTGAAGCTTTCTTT. This rearrangement joins TRBV18 to TRBJ1-1, with 9 bases aligning to TRBD1. Trimming took 6 bases from V and 6 from J; bases not matched to a gene: 8. Germline lookup yields CDR1 KGHSH and CDR2 LQKENI. The CDR3 has 14 amino acids.